This TCR beta chain derives from a study of PD-1 blockade in mismatch repair-deficient tumors. Germline values: CDR1 LGHNA, CDR2 YSLEER. The CDR3 extends over 15 amino acids. Trimming at V came to 6 bases and at J to 2 bases, leaving 8 bases not matched to a gene. Mismatch repair deficiency was confirmed in all patients, by PCR or immunohistochemistry. TCR sequencing covered a few patients who responded to pembrolizumab. General study points: Rapid post-treatment expansion, then contraction, generally preceding radiologic response, marked tumor-resident clones.

Assay: immunoSEQ multiplex PCR; the TCRdb copy retains only in-frame clones and omits some. The table includes 40,000 or so clones, roughly 83% detected once. In regard to this clone: What it binds is not known.

The source material was peripheral blood, sampled 4 weeks after starting pembrolizumab. This rearrangement joins TRBV4-3 to TRBJ2-7, with 9 bases aligning to TRBD1. This clonotype was sampled from an adult with mismatch repair-deficient cancer. The chain's CDR3 is CASSRNRGRTYEQYF. CDR3 coding DNA: TGCGCCAGCAGTCGAAACAGGGGGCGAACCTACGAGCAGTACTTC.